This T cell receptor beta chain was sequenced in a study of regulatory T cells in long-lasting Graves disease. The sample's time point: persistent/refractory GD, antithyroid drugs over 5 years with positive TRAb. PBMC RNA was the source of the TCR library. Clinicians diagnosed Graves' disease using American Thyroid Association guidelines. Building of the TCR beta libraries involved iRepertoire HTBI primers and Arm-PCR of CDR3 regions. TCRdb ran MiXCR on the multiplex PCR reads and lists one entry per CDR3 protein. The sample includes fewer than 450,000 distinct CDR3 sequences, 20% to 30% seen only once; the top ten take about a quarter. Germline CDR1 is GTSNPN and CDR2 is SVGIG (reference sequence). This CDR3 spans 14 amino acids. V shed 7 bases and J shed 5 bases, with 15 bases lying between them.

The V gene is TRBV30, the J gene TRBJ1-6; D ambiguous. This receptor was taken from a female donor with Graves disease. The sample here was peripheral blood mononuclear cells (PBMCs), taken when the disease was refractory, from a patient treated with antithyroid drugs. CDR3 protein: CASTTAGDNSPLHF. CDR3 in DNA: TGTGCCTCCACCACGGCCGGGGATAATTCACCCCTCCACTTT.